The TCR beta chain described here comes from a study of cytomegalovirus exposure and HLA in healthy donors. Profiled with immunoSEQ multiplex PCR; TCRdb holds only in-frame clones, not every one. The sample holds about 180,000 clones, around nine tenths seen once. Remarks on this clone: The antigen is not known.

Study conclusions and caveats: Cytomegalovirus association was listed for approximately 150 TCR beta chains.

The specimen sequenced was PBMCs. This clonotype was obtained from a woman in her thirties in good health and CMV-seronegative.

CDR3 loop: CASSRADEQFF. CDR3 DNA: TGTGCCAGCAGCCGAGCGGATGAGCAGTTCTTC. The chain recombines TRBV7-9 with TRBJ2-1; tentatively, D is TRBD2 (5 bases). There are 11 residues in the CDR3. V dropped 5 bases and J dropped 8 bases, with 7 bases sitting between them. The germline V gene encodes CDR1 SEHNR and CDR2 FQNEAQ (reference sequence).